Below are 8 T cell receptor beta chains sequenced from a single sample in a study of blood T cell repertoires in COVID-19. Produced via immunoSEQ multiplex PCR; TCRdb's table is partial and in-frame only. The sample lists more than 300,000 clones, around 88% occurring once. Sequenced sample: peripheral blood. The receptors shown here come from a woman aged 50 to 65 with acute or convalescent COVID-19.

The chain has TRBV27 and TRBJ2-7; 9 nucleotides line up with TRBD1. CDR3 length: 14 amino acids. V gave up 8 bases and J gave up 4 bases; unmatched junction bases: 9. The germline V gene encodes CDR1 MNHEY and CDR2 SMNVEV (reference sequence). CDR3 DNA sequence: TGTGCCAGCCATAGAACAGGGGGCTTGTACGAGCAGTACTTC. It is translated as CASHRTGGLYEQYF.

J is TRBJ1-3 and V is TRBV6-1, with D uncertain. The germline gives CDR1 MNHNS, CDR2 SASEGT. The CDR3 extends over 14 amino acids. Trimming shortened V by 2 bases and J by 4 bases, and 9 bases separated the two germline ends. The CDR3 DNA follows: TGTGCCAGCAGTGAACGAGGGTGGGGAAACACCATATATTTT. Its translation: CASSERGWGNTIYF.

The chain employs TRBV3-1 (or the pseudogene TRBV3-2) and TRBJ2-3, with TRBD2 matching 7 bases. The CDR3 sequence is 17 residues long. Unmatched junction bases numbered 11, after V lost 3 bases and J lost 2 bases. The germline V gene has CDR1 LGHDT and CDR2 YNNKEL (reference sequence). The CDR3 protein is CASSQGTINGATDTQYF. The CDR3 nucleotides are TGTGCCAGCAGCCAGGGGACTATAAACGGCGCCACAGATACGCAGTATTTT.

In its sample, this clone was seen once. This rearrangement joins TRBV29-1 to TRBJ1-2; D not resolved. With 7 bases removed from V and 10 bases from J, the gap between germline ends came to 7 bases. Per germline, CDR1 SQVTM and CDR2 ANQGSEA. The CDR3 totals 8 residues. The CDR3 region has the DNA TGCAGCGCCGACTCCTACACCTTC. Residues: CSADSYTF.

The chain carries TRBV21-1 and TRBJ1-5. TRBV21-1 is labeled a pseudogene. The CDR3 is 16 residues long. Written as DNA, the CDR3 is TGTGCCAGCAGCTTTAGGCGGGCCGTCAGCAATCAGCCCCAGCATTTT. Translated, it gives CASSFRRAVSNQPQHF.

The gene calls are TRBV30 and TRBJ1-2; D might be TRBD1 (5 bases). The CDR3 is 13 amino acids. Germline CDR1 reads GTSNPN; CDR2 reads SVGIG (reference sequence). V gave up 5 bases and J gave up 1 base, with 11 bases separating them. CDR3 protein: CAWGGGYNYGYTF. The CDR3 bases are TGTGCCTGGGGCGGGGGATATAACTATGGCTACACCTTC. The full variable domain, rest sourced from reference TRBV30 and TRBJ1-2, is SQTIHQWPATLVQPVGSPLSLECTVEGTSNPNLYWYRQAAGRGLQLLFYSVGIGQISSEVPQNLSASRPQDRQFILSSKKLLLSDSGFYLCAWGGGYNYGYTFGSGTRLTVV.

The chain couples TRBV5-1 to TRBJ2-5; 15 nucleotides align to TRBD2. V was pared by 4 bases and J by 5 bases, with 6 bases of the junction left unmatched. The CDR3 has 16 amino acids. Germline loops: CDR1 SGHRS, CDR2 YFSETQ. In DNA, the CDR3 is TGCGCCAGCAGCGCCGGACTAGCGGGAGGGTACGAGACCCAGTACTTC. Translated: CASSAGLAGGYETQYF.

This chain uses TRBV30 with TRBJ2-1; the D gene is possibly TRBD2 (5 bases). Looked up from germline, CDR1 is GTSNPN and CDR2 is SVGIG (reference sequence). V was trimmed by 1 base and J by 5 bases, leaving 15 bases between them. This CDR3 is built from 15 residues. The CDR3 spells CAWSGDYDYNNEQFF. CDR3 nucleotide sequence: TGTGCCTGGAGTGGAGACTACGACTACAACAATGAGCAGTTCTTC.